The present T cell receptor (beta chain) was sequenced within a study of blood T cell repertoires in COVID-19. Study summary: Sources were T cells, B-cell-depleted T cells, or PBMCs; the material itself was cDNA or gDNA.

Losses at the gene ends were 5 bases for V and 5 bases for J; bases not matched to a gene: 5. The CDR3 is made up of 14 amino acids. The V gene's germline CDR1 is PRHDT and CDR2 FYEKMQ (reference sequence). Original processing notes: Reference gene primer amplification yielded estimated nucleated cell counts. This table comes from immunoSEQ multiplex PCR, and its TCRdb copy is limited to in-frame clones, with some not included. For V, J and clone size, that table is used; D and trimming come from the DNA. This sample yields some 310,000 clones, of which 89% are seen a single time; roughly a tenth belongs to the top ten. Assignment of participants to cohorts was predicated upon participant-reported clinical history. Recovered Cohort 3 donors showed two negative PCRs, clearance, or symptom resolution.

The V and J genes are TRBV13 and TRBJ2-1; TRBD2 agrees at 8 bases. The TCR sequence derives from a woman aged 30 to 39 who had recovered from COVID-19. Source material: PBMCs or T cells enriched from blood (not recorded which). DNA of the CDR3: TGTGCCAGCAGCCCCGGGACTAGTGACAATGAGCAGTTCTTC. Encoded protein: CASSPGTSDNEQFF.